A selection of T cell receptor beta chains follows, all from one sample in a study of radiotherapy plus CTLA-4 blockade in lung cancer. The table came from immunoSEQ multiplex PCR; TCRdb's copy has only in-frame clones and leaves some out. In the table there are around 82,000 clones, roughly four fifths of which are singletons. Sequenced here: peripheral blood, sampled from a patient treated with radiotherapy plus ipilimumab. These receptors all come from a human donor with non-small cell lung cancer who had stable disease on radiotherapy plus ipilimumab. The CDR3 runs from the conserved cysteine through the conserved F or W. The size field is filled for only some rows; it gives once, few, many or a size class.

len,abundance,j_gene,v_gene,CDR3aa
13,.,TRBJ1-5,TRBV19,CASIGGLHQPQHF
14,.,TRBJ1-1,TRBV29-1,CSVQHRVMNTEAFF
15,few,TRBJ2-7,TRBV4-1,CASSSPGLATYEQYF
14,.,TRBJ2-7,TRBV5-1,CASSLQTSSYERYF
13,.,TRBJ1-2,TRBV19,CASSIKGAGGYTF
15,few,TRBJ2-1,TRBV6-5,CASSYGLAGLVEQFF
14,.,TRBJ1-1,TRBV7-3,CASSSTGMGTEAFF
15,.,TRBJ1-6,TRBV30,CAWSPVTGRGSPLHF
16,.,TRBJ1-5,TRBV2,CASSAGGSSRNQPQHF
15,.,TRBJ2-5,TRBV7-3,CASSQGLAGEETQYF
16,once,TRBJ1-4,TRBV18,CASSNSQGATNEKLFF
13,.,TRBJ1-6,TRBV19,CASSDRVGSPLHF
16,.,TRBJ2-1,TRBV4-1,CASSLRLAGDPNEQFF
13,.,TRBJ2-7,TRBV11-3,CASSSGPNYEQYF
14,.,TRBJ2-1,TRBV10-2,CASSDQTSRGEQFF
11,once,TRBJ2-7,TRBV5-1,CASSSAYEQYF
14,few,TRBJ1-4,TRBV19,CASRETGTNEKLFF
14,.,TRBJ2-7,TRBV5-5,CASSSVTGRNEQYF
15,.,TRBJ2-5,TRBV2,CASRDSGGRGETQYF
16,.,TRBJ2-5,TRBV5-1,CASSSRTSGPQETQYF
15,.,TRBJ2-1,TRBV7-3,CASSLKSGGGNEQFF
14,.,TRBJ1-5,TRBV11-2,CASSGEGRNQPQHF
16,.,TRBJ2-7,TRBV5-1,CASRPTSGVLTYEQYF
12,few,TRBJ2-5,TRBV19,CASSQQRETQYF
15,.,TRBJ2-7,TRBV30,CAWSLQAGGPYEQYF
19,.,TRBJ2-1,TRBV28,CASRGSGSVGARAYNEQFF
14,once,TRBJ2-7,TRBV2,CAREDRDQGYEQYF
17,.,TRBJ2-5,TRBV9,CASSARPLGRYQETQYF
13,once,TRBJ1-6,TRBV7-9,CASTDTASSPLHF
17,.,TRBJ2-7,TRBV5-5,CASSQSPLGQNLRKQYF
13,.,TRBJ1-2,TRBV25-1,CAKRQLANYGYTF
14,few,TRBJ2-1,TRBV7-3,CASSIGQGQNEQFF
13,.,TRBJ1-5,TRBV6-5,CASSWGAYQPQHF
15,.,TRBJ2-7,TRBV9,CASSPGQGRFYEQYF
14,.,TRBJ1-1,TRBV7-2,CASSFSRGNTEAFF
15,.,TRBJ1-1,TRBV30,CAWSEGIGGALEAFF